The present TCR beta chain was sequenced within a study of blood T cells in healthy people across ages. Primers used in a second PCR of about 6 to 12 cycles were a sample-barcoded 5' primer and a J-beta primer mix. Each CDR3 protein gets one entry after TCRdb re-called the 5' RACE reads with MiXCR. Of 1.5 million or so distinct CDR3 sequences listed, 42% are singletons. Germline CDR1 reads SGHRS; CDR2 reads YFSETQ. The CDR3 is 15 residues long. V was pared by 4 bases and J by 1 base, with 3 bases of the junction left unmatched. The sequenced sample consisted of blood. The sequence was collected from a woman aged 18-29 years in good health. The V gene is TRBV5-1, the J gene TRBJ2-2, with 8 bases that match TRBD1. CDR3: CASSRGTGNTGELFF. The CDR3 bases are TGCGCCAGCAGCCGAGGGACAGGGAACACCGGGGAGCTGTTTTTT.